The TCR beta chain under discussion was sequenced for a study of shared clonotypes between healthy human individuals. In regard to this clone: Its antigen is unknown.

In the sorted-subset replicate PCRs, 150 to 250 ng DNA, some 30,000 T cell genomes, was used. As handled by the study authors: From ImmunoSEQ came sequences covering only the junction and carrying no quality scores, so filtering differed. The repertoire was sequenced with immunoSEQ multiplex PCR; TCRdb's copy has only in-frame clones and lacks some. The V and J calls and the clone size are those of that table, but D and trimming were determined from the DNA. Counted here are roughly 1,500,000 clones, 98% occurring once; the ten biggest clones make up roughly 0.45%. Study-wide points: Around 5% of naive CD4 clonotypes were common to a handful of donors. With few donors, the genetic and exposure-history diversity represented was limited.

The V gene lost 3 bases and the J gene lost 7 bases, with 18 bases spanning the gap. CDR3 length equals 16 residues. In germline, CDR1 is SNHLY, CDR2 FYNNEI. The sequencing sample was made of naive CD4+ T cells sorted from blood. The subset here: CD45RA+ positively selected. The sequence was collected from a man aged 25 to 40 in good health. The chain is built from TRBV2 and TRBJ1-4; D is undetermined. The CDR3 spells CASSDAGKANSEKLFF. The CDR3 DNA follows: TGTGCCAGCAGTGATGCGGGGAAAGCAAATAGTGAAAAACTGTTTTTT. Full variable domain (missing parts from reference TRBV2 and TRBJ1-4): EPEVTQTPSHQVTQMGQEVILRCVPISNHLYFYWYRQILGQKVEFLVSFYNNEISEKSEIFDDQFSVERPDGSNFTLKIRSTKLEDSAMYFCASSDAGKANSEKLFFGSGTQLSVL.